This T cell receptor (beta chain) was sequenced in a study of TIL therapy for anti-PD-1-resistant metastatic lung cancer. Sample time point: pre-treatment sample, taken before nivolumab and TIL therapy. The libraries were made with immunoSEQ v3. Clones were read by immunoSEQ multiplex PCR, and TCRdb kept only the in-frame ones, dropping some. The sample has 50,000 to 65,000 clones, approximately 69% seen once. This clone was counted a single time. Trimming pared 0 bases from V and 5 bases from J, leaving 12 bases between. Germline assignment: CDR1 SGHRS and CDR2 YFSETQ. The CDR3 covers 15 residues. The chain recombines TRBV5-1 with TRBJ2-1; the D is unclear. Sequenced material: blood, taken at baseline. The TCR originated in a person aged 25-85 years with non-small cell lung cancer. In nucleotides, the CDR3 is TGCGCCAGCAGCTTGGTCTGGACCGTAAACAATGAGCAGTTCTTC. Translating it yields CASSLVWTVNNEQFF.